The entry below gives a single T cell receptor (beta chain) sequence along with its context. No antigen is known for it. This record comes from a study of shared clonotypes between healthy human individuals. Study summary: Used for every donor were three CD4 naive, three CD4 memory, two CD8 naive and one CD8 memory plate.

Sequenced by immunoSEQ multiplex PCR; TCRdb stores in-frame clones only, minus some. The table lists around 1.4 million clones, around 98.5% of them singletons, with 0.36% in the top ten. Whole-study findings and limits: Some clonotypes were shared by all four sorted-subset donors, while others were not shared. The non-shared ones had lower generation probabilities than the shared ones.

Trimming stripped 4 bases from V and 0 bases from J, with 11 bases between. The length of the CDR3 is 14 residues. Looked up from germline, CDR1 is SGDLS and CDR2 is YYNGEE. Sequencing was carried out using naive CD4+ T cells sorted from blood. Specified subset: CD45RA+ positively selected. This TCR was sampled from a man aged 25 to 40 in good health. The chain is built from TRBV9 and TRBJ2-7, with D perhaps matching TRBD2 (6 bases). The CDR3 nucleotides read TGTGCCAGCAGCCAGGGACTGAGCTCCTACGAGCAGTACTTC. Amino acids: CASSQGLSSYEQYF.